Described below is a single T cell receptor (beta chain) sequence and its context. A clone one base away is much larger, so this may be a read error. The sample belongs to a study of CD8 T cells in ankylosing spondylitis. Quantitative barcoded 5'-RACE was used to prepare TCR beta libraries. Via MiXCR, TCRdb re-called the 5' RACE reads, giving one row per CDR3 protein. This table has about 100,000 distinct CDR3 sequences, 8.8% appearing once. Trimming left V 2 bases short and J 4 bases short, with 12 bases between. The CDR3 is 14 amino acids. The V gene's germline CDR1 is MNHEY and CDR2 SMNVEV (reference sequence).

The sequence came from a male donor with ankylosing spondylitis or in good health (not recorded which). The chain links TRBV27 to TRBJ2-7, with D maybe TRBD2 (6 bases). The sequenced sample was blood, either unsorted or a sorted T cell fraction (not recorded which). The CDR3: CASSLRDWGYEQYF. The CDR3, as DNA: TGTGCCAGCAGTTTAAGGGACTGGGGTTACGAGCAGTACTTC.